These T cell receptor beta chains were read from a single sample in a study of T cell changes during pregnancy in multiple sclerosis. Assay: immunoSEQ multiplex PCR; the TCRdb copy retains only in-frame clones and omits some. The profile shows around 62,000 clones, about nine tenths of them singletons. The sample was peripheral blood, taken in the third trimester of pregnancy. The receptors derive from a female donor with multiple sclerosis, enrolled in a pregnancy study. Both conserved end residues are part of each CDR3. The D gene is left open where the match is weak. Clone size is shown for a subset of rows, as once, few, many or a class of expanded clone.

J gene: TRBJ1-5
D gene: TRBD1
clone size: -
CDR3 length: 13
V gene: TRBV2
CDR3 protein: CASMTGLNQPQHF
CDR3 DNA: TGTGCCAGCATGACAGGGCTCAATCAGCCCCAGCATTTT

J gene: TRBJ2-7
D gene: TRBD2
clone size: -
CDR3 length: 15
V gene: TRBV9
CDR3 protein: CASSVGEREFYEQYF
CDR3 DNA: TGTGCCAGCAGCGTAGGGGAGCGGGAGTTTTACGAGCAGTACTTC

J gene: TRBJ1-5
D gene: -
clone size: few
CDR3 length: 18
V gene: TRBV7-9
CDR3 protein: CASSLGRGARGSNQPQHF
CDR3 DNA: TGTGCCAGCAGCTTAGGCCGAGGGGCGCGGGGTAGCAATCAGCCCCAGCATTTT

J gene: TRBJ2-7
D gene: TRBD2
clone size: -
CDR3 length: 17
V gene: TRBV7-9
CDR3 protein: CASSLAPISGRTYEQYF
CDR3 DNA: TGTGCCAGCAGCTTAGCTCCGATATCCGGGAGGACCTACGAGCAGTACTTC

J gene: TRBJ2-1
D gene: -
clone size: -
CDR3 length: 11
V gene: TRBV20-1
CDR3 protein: CSARGANEQFF
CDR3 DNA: TGCAGTGCTAGAGGAGCCAATGAGCAGTTCTTC

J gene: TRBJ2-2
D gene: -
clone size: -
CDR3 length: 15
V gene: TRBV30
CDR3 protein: CAWLHWDTGTGELFF
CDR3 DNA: TGTGCCTGGCTACACTGGGACACAGGGACCGGGGAGCTGTTTTTT

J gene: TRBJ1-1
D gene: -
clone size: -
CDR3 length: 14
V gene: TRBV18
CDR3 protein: CASSPPMRSTEAFF
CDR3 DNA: TGTGCCAGCTCACCCCCAATGAGAAGTACTGAAGCTTTCTTT

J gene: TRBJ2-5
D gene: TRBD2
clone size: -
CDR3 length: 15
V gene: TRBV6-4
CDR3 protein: CASSEGSGGPETQYF
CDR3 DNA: TGTGCCAGCAGTGAGGGGAGCGGGGGACCGGAGACCCAGTACTTC

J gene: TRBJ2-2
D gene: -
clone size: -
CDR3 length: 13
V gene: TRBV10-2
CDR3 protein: CASRQENTGELFF
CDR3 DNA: TGCGCCAGCAGACAGGAAAACACCGGGGAGCTGTTTTTT

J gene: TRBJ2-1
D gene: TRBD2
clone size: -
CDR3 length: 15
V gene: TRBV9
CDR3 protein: CASSVGLAEGNEQFF
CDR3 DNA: TGTGCCAGCAGCGTAGGACTAGCGGAGGGGAATGAGCAGTTCTTC